A single sample is the source of the 7 T cell receptor beta chains below, sequenced in a study of graft-versus-host responses after intestinal transplantation. The data were produced by immunoSEQ multiplex PCR, yet TCRdb's version contains in-frame clones alone and is incomplete. The sample lists just under 55,000 clones, about 90% occurring once. The source was PBMCs, collected 650 to 670 days after intestinal transplant. The receptors come from a human patient who received an intestinal transplant, so some T cells may come from the graft donor.

This clone was seen a single time. At the DNA level, this CDR3 is encoded by other sequences in the same sample as well. The gene calls are TRBV18 and TRBJ1-1, with D perhaps matching TRBD1 (6 bases). The germline CDR1 and CDR2 sequences are KGHSH and LQKENI. The CDR3 is made up of 12 amino acids. V was pared by 2 bases and J by 8 bases, with 9 bases between. This CDR3 reads CASSPGGAEAFF. CDR3 nucleotides: TGTGCCAGCTCACCAGGGGGCGCGGAAGCTTTCTTT. Drawing the rest from reference TRBV18 and TRBJ1-1, the complete variable domain is NAGVMQNPRHLVRRRGQEARLRCSPMKGHSHVYWYRQLPEEGLKFMVYLQKENIIDESGMPKERFSAEFPKEGPSILRIQQVVRGDSAAYFCASSPGGAEAFFGQGTRLTVV.

The chain links TRBV14 to TRBJ2-2; no definite D call. Looked up from germline, CDR1 is SGHDN and CDR2 is FVKESK. Trimming removed 0 bases from V and 0 bases from J, with 8 bases in between. This CDR3 has 16 amino acids. The CDR3 sequence: CASSQDKGANTGELFF. For the CDR3, the DNA is TGTGCCAGCAGCCAAGATAAGGGTGCGAACACCGGGGAGCTGTTTTTT.

This clone was recorded once. The chain uses TRBV11-2 and TRBJ1-1; D unresolved. The CDR3 totals 11 residues. Germline values: CDR1 SGHAT, CDR2 FQNNGV. Trimming took off 4 bases at V and 3 bases at J, with 3 bases between the two ends. CDR3 nucleotides: TGTGCCAGCAGCTCGTACACTGAAGCTTTCTTT. Amino acids: CASSSYTEAFF.

The chain couples TRBV27 to TRBJ2-1, with TRBD1 matching over 8 bases. Per the germline V gene, CDR1 is MNHEY and CDR2 is SMNVEV (reference sequence). V lost 2 bases and J lost 8; bases outside the gene matches: 8. This CDR3 contains 15 residues. The CDR3 here is CASSLHTGTGYEQFF. As DNA, the CDR3 is TGTGCCAGCAGTTTACACACCGGGACAGGTTATGAGCAGTTCTTC.

The CDR3 DNA follows: TGCGCCAGCAGCTTGGCCCCAGTTACCTCTGGAAACACCATATATTTT. Translated, it gives CASSLAPVTSGNTIYF. The chain combines TRBV5-1 with TRBJ1-3; no definite D call. The CDR3 loop spans 16 amino acids. Trimming shortened V by 0 bases and J by 0 bases, and 10 bases separated the two germline ends. CDR1 and CDR2 (germline): SGHRS, YFSETQ. The variable domain in full, with the rest retrieved from reference TRBV5-1 and TRBJ1-3, is KAGVTQTPRYLIKTRGQQVTLSCSPISGHRSVSWYQQTPGQGLQFLFEYFSETQRNKGNFPGRFSGRQFSNSRSEMNVSTLELGDSALYLCASSLAPVTSGNTIYFGEGSWLTVV.

The rearrangement uses TRBV10-3 and TRBJ2-3; a weak D match, TRBD2 (5 bases). V lost 6 bases to trimming and J lost 6 bases, with 16 bases between them. The CDR3 runs 14 residues. Germline V gives CDR1 ENHRY, CDR2 SYGVKD. The CDR3 here is CAIRFSTGSDTQYF. In nucleotides, the CDR3 is TGTGCCATCAGATTCTCGACGGGGAGCGATACGCAGTATTTT.

The chain combines TRBV7-9 with TRBJ1-1; 7 bases are a match to TRBD1. This CDR3 is 13 amino acids long. After removal of 11 bases from V and 1 base from J, the junction contained 7 bases not matched to a gene. The germline V gene has CDR1 SEHNR and CDR2 FQNEAQ (reference sequence). In nucleotides, the CDR3 is TGTGCCGCGCCAGGGGGAGAGAACACTGAAGCTTTCTTT. It codes for CAAPGGENTEAFF.